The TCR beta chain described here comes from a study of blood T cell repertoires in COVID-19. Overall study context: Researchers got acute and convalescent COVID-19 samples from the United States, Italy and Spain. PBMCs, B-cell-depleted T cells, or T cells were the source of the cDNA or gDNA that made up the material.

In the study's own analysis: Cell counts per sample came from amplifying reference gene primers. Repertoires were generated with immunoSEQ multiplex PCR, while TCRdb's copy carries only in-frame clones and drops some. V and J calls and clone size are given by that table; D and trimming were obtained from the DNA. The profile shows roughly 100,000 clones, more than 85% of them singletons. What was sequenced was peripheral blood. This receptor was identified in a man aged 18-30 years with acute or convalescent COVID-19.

CDR3: CASSPGTESTGYTF. CDR3 coding DNA: TGTGCCAGCAGCCCAGGGACAGAAAGTACTGGCTACACCTTC. The chain uses TRBV5-4 and TRBJ1-2; 7 bases line up with TRBD1. J gave up 7 bases and V 4 bases, and 10 bases lay outside the gene matches. Germline CDR1 reads SGHNT; CDR2 reads YYREEE (reference sequence). The CDR3 runs to 14 residues.